This TCR beta chain is drawn from a study of T cells after yellow fever vaccination. In the study overall: When fractions had low cell numbers, they were prepared with SMART-Seq v4 Ultra Low Input.

There are a few counts of this clonotype. Its specificity is unknown. The junction departs from the called germline gene at one end, perhaps through a read error. Regarding the study as a whole: Subsequent to the booster, the majority of primary-vaccination clones reappeared (less than 97% CD4, more than 70% CD8). The secondary response was weaker but peaked faster, day 5 versus 15. CD4 and CD8 compartments shared a small share of clonotypes.

TCRdb re-called the 5' RACE reads through MiXCR, storing one row per CDR3 protein. Of under 300,000 distinct CDR3 sequences in the sample, about 7.1% are singletons; the top ten hold roughly 0.86%. CDR3 length: 17 residues. The germline gives CDR1 SEHNR, CDR2 FQNEAQ (reference sequence). The sample consisted of CD4+ T cells sorted from PBMCs, taken 15 days after the yellow fever booster vaccination. The origin of this receptor is a man in his thirties or forties who received the YFV17D yellow fever vaccine. The genes are TRBV7-9 and TRBJ1-4; D perhaps matches TRBD1 (6 bases). CDR3 DNA sequence: TGTGACAGCAGCTTATCAGTCTCCAGGGGCACTAATGAAAAACTGTTTTTT. The encoded protein is CDSSLSVSRGTNEKLFF.